Described below is a single T cell receptor beta chain sequence and its context. This sample was included in a study of identical twins. The ends lost 5 bases at V and 9 bases at J; junction bases unmatched: 7. The CDR3 sequence is 13 residues long. Germline loops: CDR1 DFQATT, CDR2 SNEGSKA (reference sequence). TCRdb redid the calling of the 5' RACE reads with MiXCR, one entry per CDR3 protein. The profile covers 460,000 or so distinct CDR3 sequences, with approximately 15% appearing a single time and 0.5% to 0.65% taken by the ten largest. Each donor (without exception) was a healthy Caucasian. This sample was shared with a second study, whose subject was yellow fever vaccine responses in identical twins.

The source of this sequence is a woman aged 18 to 35 in good health. The specimen sequenced was CD4+ T cells sorted from blood. This sequence joins TRBV20-1 and TRBJ2-7; TRBD2 agrees at 13 bases. CDR3: CSAGTSGAPGQYF. The CDR3 region has the DNA TGCAGTGCTGGGACTAGCGGGGCGCCCGGGCAGTACTTC.